This T cell receptor (beta chain) was sequenced during a study of T cell responses to AZD1222 COVID-19 vaccine. V was trimmed by 1 base and J by 3 bases, leaving 7 bases between them. The CDR3 extends over 13 amino acids. Germline V CDR1 and CDR2: SEHNR, FQNEAQ (reference sequence). Study-level findings and limits: After the peak T cell response, and only then, were repertoires sampled.

In the case of this clone: Antigen unknown.

Assay: immunoSEQ multiplex PCR; the TCRdb copy retains only in-frame clones and omits some. The sample has more than 95,000 clones, roughly 93% seen once. The receptor's source is an adult in good health. J is TRBJ2-7 and V is TRBV7-9; D is unclear. Sequences were derived from peripheral blood, sampled on day 0 of AZD1222 vaccination. CDR3 DNA: TGTGCCAGCAGCTTAGTCAACAGCTACGAGCAGTACTTC. Translation gives CASSLVNSYEQYF.